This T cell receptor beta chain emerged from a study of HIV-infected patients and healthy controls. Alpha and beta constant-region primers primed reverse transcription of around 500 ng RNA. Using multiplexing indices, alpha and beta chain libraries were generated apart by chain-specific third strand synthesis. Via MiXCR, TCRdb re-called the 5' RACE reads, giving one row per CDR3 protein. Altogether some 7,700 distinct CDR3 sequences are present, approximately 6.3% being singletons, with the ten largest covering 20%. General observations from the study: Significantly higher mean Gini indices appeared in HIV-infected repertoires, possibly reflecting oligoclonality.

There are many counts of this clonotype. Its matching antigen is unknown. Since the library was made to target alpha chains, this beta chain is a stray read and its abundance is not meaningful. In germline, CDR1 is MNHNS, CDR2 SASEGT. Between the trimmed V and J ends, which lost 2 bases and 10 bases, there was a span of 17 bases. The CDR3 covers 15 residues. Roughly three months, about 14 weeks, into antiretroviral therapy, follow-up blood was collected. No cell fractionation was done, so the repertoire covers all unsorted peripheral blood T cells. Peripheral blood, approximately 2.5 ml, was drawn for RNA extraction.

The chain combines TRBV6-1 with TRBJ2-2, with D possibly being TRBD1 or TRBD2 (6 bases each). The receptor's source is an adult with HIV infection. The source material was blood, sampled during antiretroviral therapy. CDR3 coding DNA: TGTGCCAGCAGTGAATGGGGGTGGGGGGCAGTGGAGCTGTTTTTT. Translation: CASSEWGWGAVELFF.